What follows are 29 T cell receptor beta chains derived from one specimen sequenced in a study of identical twins. TCRdb re-analysed the 5' RACE reads in MiXCR, keeping a single row per CDR3 protein. The table has more than 400,000 distinct CDR3 sequences, roughly 15% seen once. These data are also associated with another study on yellow fever vaccine responses in identical twins.

The sequenced sample was CD4+ T cells sorted from blood. The receptors originated from a woman between 18 and 29 years old in good health.

This clonotype has a count of ten or more. The CDR3 here is CASSSEGRDLQPQHF. The CDR3 coding sequence is TGCGCCAGCAGCTCCGAGGGGAGGGATCTTCAGCCCCAGCATTTT. The V gene is TRBV5-1, the J gene TRBJ1-5; D may be TRBD1 (5 bases). CDR1 and CDR2 (germline): SGHRS, YFSETQ. The CDR3 extends over 15 amino acids. Trimming stripped 3 bases from V and 6 bases from J, with 16 bases between.

This clonotype occurred a few times. This chain uses TRBV29-1 with TRBJ2-5; no clear D gene. CDR1 is SQVTM and CDR2 is ANQGSEA in the germline V gene. This CDR3 has 11 amino acids. The V gene lost 6 bases and the J gene lost 3 bases, with 8 bases spanning the gap. The DNA for the CDR3 is TGCAGCGTCGAACCGAAAGAGACCCAGTACTTC. It encodes CSVEPKETQYF.

Many counts were recorded for this clonotype. J is TRBJ2-3 and V is TRBV7-2, with 11 positions matching TRBD1. The CDR3 is 14 amino acids. V dropped 4 bases and J dropped 11; count of bases not matched to a gene: 8. CDR1 is SGHTA, CDR2 FQGNSA, per germline. In DNA form, the CDR3 reads TGTGCCAGCAGCTCGGACAGGGGGCGGAGTGGGCAGTATTTT. This gives the protein CASSSDRGRSGQYF. Full variable domain (missing parts from reference TRBV7-2 and TRBJ2-3): GAGVSQSPSNKVTEKGKDVELRCDPISGHTALYWYRQSLGQGLEFLIYFQGNSAPDKSGLPSDRFSAERTGGSVSTLTIQRTQQEDSAVYLCASSSDRGRSGQYFGPGTRLTVL.

The J gene is TRBJ1-6, the V gene TRBV12-3 or TRBV12-4; D call uncertain. This CDR3 spans 14 amino acids. V lost 3 bases and J 10 bases, leaving 13 bases between the germline ends. The CDR3 DNA reads as TGTGCCAGCAGTTTTATGGTGGTTGGGTCACCCCTCCACTTT. It is translated as CASSFMVVGSPLHF.

This sequence joins TRBV12-3 or TRBV12-4 and TRBJ1-1; perhaps TRBD1 as D (6 bases). This CDR3 has 13 residues. V lost 7 bases, J lost 1 base, and 10 bases lay in between. CDR3 residues: CASKTGPNTEAFF. In nucleotides, the CDR3 is TGTGCCAGCAAGACAGGCCCGAACACTGAAGCTTTCTTT.

V is TRBV5-1 and J is TRBJ2-5; 7 bases are shared with TRBD1. Trimming at V came to 4 bases and at J to 11 bases, leaving 5 bases not matched to a gene. CDR1 is SGHRS, CDR2 YFSETQ, per germline. The CDR3 consists of 11 residues. CDR3 sequence reads: CASSVGQVQYF. CDR3 in DNA: TGCGCCAGCAGCGTAGGACAGGTTCAGTACTTC.

The rearrangement joins TRBV29-1 to TRBJ2-1; 12 bases line up with TRBD2. V lost 6 bases and J lost 5; bases outside the gene matches: 5. There are 14 residues in the CDR3. The germline gives CDR1 SQVTM, CDR2 ANQGSEA. The CDR3 region is CSVATSGGHNEQFF. Here the CDR3 DNA reads TGCAGCGTAGCGACTAGCGGGGGTCACAATGAGCAGTTCTTC.

This clonotype was detected a few times. The rearrangement links TRBV20-1 to TRBJ2-1; TRBD1 matches at 7 bases. There are 15 residues in the CDR3. Looked up from germline, CDR1 is DFQATT and CDR2 is SNEGSKA (reference sequence). The V segment lost 0 bases and the J segment 7 bases; nucleotides outside the gene matches: 9. The CDR3 sequence is CSARDRQGVGNEQFF. The CDR3 DNA sequence: TGCAGTGCTAGAGATCGGCAGGGGGTAGGGAATGAGCAGTTCTTC.

The chain has TRBV28 and TRBJ2-5, with 12 positions matching TRBD1. In germline, CDR1 is MDHEN, CDR2 SYDVKM. V trimming: 8 bases; J trimming: 5 bases; junction bases outside the gene matches: 3. The CDR3 is made up of 13 amino acids. The CDR3 protein is CASGTGGPETQYF. The CDR3 nucleotides read TGTGCCAGCGGGACAGGGGGCCCGGAGACCCAGTACTTC. The full variable domain, in which reference TRBV28 and TRBJ2-5 provide the parts outside the CDR3, is DVKVTQSSRYLVKRTGEKVFLECVQDMDHENMFWYRQDPGLGLRLIYFSYDVKMKEKGDIPEGYSVSREKKERFSLILESASTNQTSMYLCASGTGGPETQYFGPGTRLLVL.

This sequence joins TRBV7-9 and TRBJ1-4; no clear D gene. This CDR3 comprises 14 residues. V was shortened by 5 bases and J by 10 bases, with 17 bases between the two germline ends. Germline V CDR1 and CDR2: SEHNR, FQNEAQ (reference sequence). The CDR3 DNA reads TGTGCCAGCAGCACGGACGGATTAATGAGAAAACTGTTTTTT. As protein: CASSTDGLMRKLFF. Using reference TRBV7-9 and TRBJ1-4 for the parts outside the CDR3, the full variable domain is DTGVSQNPRHKITKRGQNVTFRCDPISEHNRLYWYRQTLGQGPEFLTYFQNEAQLEKSRLLSDRFSAERPKGSFSTLEIQRTEQGDSAMYLCASSTDGLMRKLFFGSGTQLSVL.

This clonotype showed up just a few times. J is TRBJ2-2 and V is TRBV6-5; D remains ambiguous. Deletions cut 2 bases from V and 3 bases from J, with 10 bases between. Germline values: CDR1 MNHEY, CDR2 SVGAGI. This CDR3 has 15 amino acids. CDR3 region: CASSYGLQYTGELFF. The CDR3 DNA reads as TGTGCCAGCAGTTACGGGCTACAATACACCGGGGAGCTGTTTTTT.

This clonotype was counted between two and nine times. V gene TRBV5-6 combines with J gene TRBJ2-4, with no clear D. The CDR3 consists of 16 residues. V was cut by 2 bases and J by 0 bases, with 12 bases left in between. CDR1 and CDR2 (germline): SGHDT, YYEEEE. CDR3 DNA: TGTGCCAGCAGCTTCGACCTTTCCCTAGCCAAAAACATTCAGTACTTC. Amino acid sequence: CASSFDLSLAKNIQYF. Full variable domain (outside the CDR3, taken from reference TRBV5-6 and TRBJ2-4): DAGVTQSPTHLIKTRGQQVTLRCSPKSGHDTVSWYQQALGQGPQFIFQYYEEEERQRGNFPDRFSGHQFPNYSSELNVNALLLGDSALYLCASSFDLSLAKNIQYFGAGTRLSVL.

The J gene is TRBJ1-5, the V gene TRBV28, with 8 bases identical to TRBD1. Germline lookup yields CDR1 MDHEN and CDR2 SYDVKM. This CDR3 contains 19 residues. The V segment lost 3 bases and the J segment 4 bases; nucleotides outside the gene matches: 17. CDR3 in amino acids: CASSLMVLGTGLRNQPQHF. CDR3 nucleotide sequence: TGTGCCAGCAGTTTGATGGTTTTGGGGACAGGCCTTAGAAATCAGCCCCAGCATTTT.

The chain combines TRBV5-1 with TRBJ2-1, with TRBD2 identical over 7 bases. The CDR3 has 16 residues. J was trimmed by 4 bases and V by 4 bases; bases with no gene match: 11. Germline V gene lookup returns CDR1 SGHRS and CDR2 YFSETQ. CDR3 loop: CASSLDSASGYNEQFF. CDR3 DNA sequence: TGCGCCAGCAGCCTTGATTCGGCTAGCGGATACAATGAGCAGTTCTTC. The whole variable domain, remainder taken from reference TRBV5-1 and TRBJ2-1, is KAGVTQTPRYLIKTRGQQVTLSCSPISGHRSVSWYQQTPGQGLQFLFEYFSETQRNKGNFPGRFSGRQFSNSRSEMNVSTLELGDSALYLCASSLDSASGYNEQFFGPGTRLTVL.

This clonotype was detected only a few times. V usage is TRBV7-9 and J usage is TRBJ2-4; 14 bases map to TRBD2. The CDR3 contains 15 residues. V shed 5 bases, J shed 6 bases, and the junction held 3 bases outside the gene matches. CDR1 and CDR2 (germline): SEHNR, FQNEAQ (reference sequence). The CDR3 is CASSTGTSGRNIQYF. CDR3 DNA: TGTGCCAGCAGCACCGGGACTAGCGGGAGAAACATTCAGTACTTC. The whole variable domain, remainder taken from reference TRBV7-9 and TRBJ2-4, is DTGVSQNPRHKITKRGQNVTFRCDPISEHNRLYWYRQTLGQGPEFLTYFQNEAQLEKSRLLSDRFSAERPKGSFSTLEIQRTEQGDSAMYLCASSTGTSGRNIQYFGAGTRLSVL.

V gene TRBV6-6 combines with J gene TRBJ2-1; tentative D call: TRBD2 (6 bases). The length of the CDR3 is 13 residues. Trimming removed 10 bases at V and 5 bases at J, with 15 bases between. Per germline, CDR1 MNHNY and CDR2 SVGAGI (reference sequence). CDR3 in DNA: TGTGCCACTACCGGGAGACTAAACAATGAGCAGTTCTTC. Its protein is CATTGRLNNEQFF.

The chain recombines TRBV6-5 with TRBJ2-1; the D gene is possibly TRBD1 (5 bases). The CDR3 consists of 14 residues. V dropped 0 bases and J dropped 5 bases, with 8 bases sitting between them. Per the germline V gene, CDR1 is MNHEY and CDR2 is SVGAGI. The DNA of the CDR3 is TGTGCCAGCAGTTACTCGGACACTAACAATGAGCAGTTCTTC. Translated, it gives CASSYSDTNNEQFF.

This chain connects TRBV2 to TRBJ2-2, with TRBD2 matching 7 bases. Germline trimming cut 3 bases from V and 1 base from J; bases unmatched to any gene: 2. This CDR3 is 15 amino acids long. Germline-derived CDR1 and CDR2 are SNHLY and FYNNEI. CDR3 region: CASSERERNTGELFF. Written as DNA, the CDR3 is TGTGCCAGCAGTGAGCGGGAGAGGAACACCGGGGAGCTGTTTTTT.

The chain employs TRBV7-8 and TRBJ2-7; perhaps TRBD2 as D (6 bases). The CDR3 covers 16 residues. Germline V CDR1 and CDR2: SGHVS, FQNEAQ. V was shortened by 2 bases and J by 3 bases, with 17 bases between the two germline ends. CDR3 in amino acids: CASSLIGGSSYYEQYF. For the CDR3, the DNA is TGTGCCAGCAGCTTAATAGGAGGGAGTTCGTACTACGAGCAGTACTTC.

This clonotype was detected ten times or more. The chain couples TRBV12-3 or TRBV12-4 to TRBJ2-5; D is ambiguous. The CDR3 length is 13 residues. Trimming took 5 bases from V and 4 from J, leaving 11 bases between them. The chain's CDR3 is CASSPQVGETQYF. DNA for the CDR3: TGTGCCAGCAGTCCCCAGGTAGGAGAGACCCAGTACTTC.

The CDR3 nucleotides are TGTGCCAGCAGTTTAGACAGGGCGCGCCTGAATACGCAGTATTTT. It is translated as CASSLDRARLNTQYF. The chain links TRBV12-3 or TRBV12-4 to TRBJ2-3; maybe TRBD1 (6 bases). V was shortened by 1 base and J by 7 bases, with 15 bases between the two germline ends. There are 15 residues in the CDR3.

This clonotype came up a few times. The chain employs TRBV18 and TRBJ2-7; 9 nucleotides agree with TRBD2. Germline CDR1 and CDR2: KGHSH and LQKENI. CDR3 length equals 15 residues. After removal of 3 bases from V and 4 bases from J, the junction contained 7 bases not matched to a gene. Here the CDR3 reads CASSPAGGPGYEQYF. The CDR3 nucleotides read TGTGCCAGCTCACCGGCGGGAGGGCCGGGTTACGAGCAGTACTTC.

This clonotype was detected a few times. This sequence joins TRBV3-1 and TRBJ2-3, with 10 bases identical to TRBD2. Germline CDR1 is LGHDT and CDR2 is YNNKEL (reference sequence). The J segment lost 2 bases and the V segment lost 4 bases, leaving 3 bases of the junction unmatched. The CDR3 consists of 15 residues. CDR3 coding DNA: TGTGCCAGCAGCCCAGGGACTAGCGCCACAGATACGCAGTATTTT. This encodes CASSPGTSATDTQYF.

In this sample, this clonotype turned up a few times. The gene calls are TRBV6-5 and TRBJ2-5; possibly TRBD1 or TRBD2 for D (6 bases each). CDR1 and CDR2 from the germline V gene are MNHEY and SVGAGI. The CDR3 runs to 15 residues. The V gene lost 0 bases and the J gene lost 5 bases, with 13 bases spanning the gap. CDR3 sequence: CASSYSKGGGETQYF. DNA of the CDR3: TGTGCCAGCAGTTACTCGAAGGGGGGCGGGGAGACCCAGTACTTC.

This clonotype was counted between two and nine times. The gene calls are TRBV7-2 and TRBJ2-2; D uncertain. Trimming took off 3 bases at V and 0 bases at J, with 8 bases between the two ends. CDR3 length: 15 residues. Germline CDR1 reads SGHTA; CDR2 reads FQGNSA. The CDR3 loop reads CASSFKVSNTGELFF. CDR3 in DNA: TGTGCCAGCAGCTTTAAGGTCTCGAACACCGGGGAGCTGTTTTTT. The entire variable domain, with the rest obtained from reference TRBV7-2 and TRBJ2-2, is as follows: GAGVSQSPSNKVTEKGKDVELRCDPISGHTALYWYRQSLGQGLEFLIYFQGNSAPDKSGLPSDRFSAERTGGSVSTLTIQRTQQEDSAVYLCASSFKVSNTGELFFGEGSRLTVL.

The chain uses TRBV10-1 and TRBJ2-4; D remains unclear. V was shortened by 6 bases and J by 5 bases, with 8 bases between the two germline ends. Germline V gene lookup returns CDR1 WNHNN and CDR2 SYGVQD (reference sequence). The CDR3 length is 12 residues. CDR3 sequence reads: CASRYTENIQYF. CDR3 nucleotide sequence: TGCGCCAGCAGATACACAGAAAACATTCAGTACTTC.

This clonotype has ten or more counts. The CDR3 protein is CASSSRGEQFF. The DNA for the CDR3 is TGTGCCAGCAGTTCCAGGGGTGAGCAGTTCTTC. This chain connects TRBV12-3 or TRBV12-4 to TRBJ2-1; maybe TRBD1 (6 bases). The CDR3 extends over 11 amino acids. Trimming shortened V by 4 bases and J by 9 bases, and 7 bases separated the two germline ends.

This clonotype has just a few counts. This chain joins TRBV5-1 and TRBJ2-3, with D perhaps assigned TRBD1 or TRBD2 (5 bases each). Trimming removed 4 bases from V and 2 bases from J, with 14 bases in between. The CDR3 covers 15 residues. Per germline, CDR1 SGHRS and CDR2 YFSETQ. The DNA for the CDR3 is TGCGCCAGCAGCGTCGCCGGGACCTTCACAGATACGCAGTATTTT. Its translation is CASSVAGTFTDTQYF.

Only a few counts were recorded for this clonotype. J is TRBJ2-3 and V is TRBV7-8; 7 nucleotides line up with TRBD2. With V trimmed by 1 base and J by 0 bases, 7 bases remained unmatched. This CDR3 has 17 amino acids. Germline-derived CDR1 and CDR2 are SGHVS and FQNEAQ. The CDR3 protein is CASSLVKRGTSTDTQYF. The CDR3 DNA follows: TGTGCCAGCAGCTTAGTGAAGCGGGGAACGAGCACAGATACGCAGTATTTT.